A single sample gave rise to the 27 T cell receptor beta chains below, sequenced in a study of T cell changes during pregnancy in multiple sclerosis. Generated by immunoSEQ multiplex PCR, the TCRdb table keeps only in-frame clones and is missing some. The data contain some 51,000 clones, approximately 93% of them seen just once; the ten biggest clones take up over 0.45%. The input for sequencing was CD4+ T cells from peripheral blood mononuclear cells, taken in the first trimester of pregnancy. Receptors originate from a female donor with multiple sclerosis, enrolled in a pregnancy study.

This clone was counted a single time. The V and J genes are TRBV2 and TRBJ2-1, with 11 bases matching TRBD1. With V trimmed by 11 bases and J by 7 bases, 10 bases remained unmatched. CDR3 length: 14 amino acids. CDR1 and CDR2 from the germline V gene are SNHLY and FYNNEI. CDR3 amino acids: CAAAGTGGGNEQFF. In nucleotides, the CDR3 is TGTGCCGCCGCCGGGACAGGGGGAGGGAATGAGCAGTTCTTC. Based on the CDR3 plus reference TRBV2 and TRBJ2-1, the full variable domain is EPEVTQTPSHQVTQMGQEVILRCVPISNHLYFYWYRQILGQKVEFLVSFYNNEISEKSEIFDDQFSVERPDGSNFTLKIRSTKLEDSAMYFCAAAGTGGGNEQFFGPGTRLTVL.

The CDR3 nucleotides read TGTGCCAGCTCACCACCAAGTAGCCACGAGCAGTACTTC. Protein product: CASSPPSSHEQYF. J is TRBJ2-7 and V is TRBV18; D is unresolved. The CDR3 runs 13 residues. V shed 0 bases and J shed 5 bases, with 8 bases lying between them. Germline CDR1 is KGHSH and CDR2 is LQKENI. The full variable domain, rest sourced from reference TRBV18 and TRBJ2-7, is NAGVMQNPRHLVRRRGQEARLRCSPMKGHSHVYWYRQLPEEGLKFMVYLQKENIIDESGMPKERFSAEFPKEGPSILRIQQVVRGDSAAYFCASSPPSSHEQYFGPGTRLTVT.

The chain's CDR3 is CASSPHTGEQYF. Here the CDR3 DNA reads TGTGCCAGCAGCCCGCACACGGGGGAGCAGTACTTC. V gene TRBV11-3 combines with J gene TRBJ2-7; D may be TRBD2 (5 bases). The germline V and J ends were trimmed by 5 bases and 7 bases, with 12 bases remaining between them. CDR3 size: 12 residues. Germline lookup yields CDR1 SGHNT and CDR2 YENEEA.

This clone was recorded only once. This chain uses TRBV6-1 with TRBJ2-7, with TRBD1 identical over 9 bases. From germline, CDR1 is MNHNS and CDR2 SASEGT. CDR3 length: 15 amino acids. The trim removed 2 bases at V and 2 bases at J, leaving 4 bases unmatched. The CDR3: CASSEYGQGPYEQYF. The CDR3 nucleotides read TGTGCCAGCAGTGAATACGGACAGGGGCCCTACGAGCAGTACTTC.

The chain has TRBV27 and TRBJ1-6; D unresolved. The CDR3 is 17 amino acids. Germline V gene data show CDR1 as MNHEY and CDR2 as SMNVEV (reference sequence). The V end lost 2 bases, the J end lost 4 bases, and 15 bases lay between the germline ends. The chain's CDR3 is CASSLKPSGIYNSPLHF. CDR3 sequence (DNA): TGTGCCAGCAGTTTAAAACCCTCAGGAATTTATAATTCACCCCTCCACTTT.

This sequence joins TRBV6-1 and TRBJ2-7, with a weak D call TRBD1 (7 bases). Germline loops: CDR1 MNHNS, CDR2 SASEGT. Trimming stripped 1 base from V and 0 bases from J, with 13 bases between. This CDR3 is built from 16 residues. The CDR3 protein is CASSEGRGTVSYEQYF. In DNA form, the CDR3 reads TGTGCCAGCAGTGAAGGGAGGGGGACAGTCTCCTACGAGCAGTACTTC.

CDR3 protein: CASVGGFGYTF. Here the CDR3 DNA reads TGTGCCAGCGTGGGGGGGTTTGGCTACACCTTC. This rearrangement joins TRBV6-5 to TRBJ1-2, with D perhaps matching TRBD1 (5 bases). CDR3 size: 11 residues. Germline-derived CDR1 and CDR2 are MNHEY and SVGAGI. The germline V and J ends were trimmed by 8 bases and 7 bases, with 11 bases remaining between them.

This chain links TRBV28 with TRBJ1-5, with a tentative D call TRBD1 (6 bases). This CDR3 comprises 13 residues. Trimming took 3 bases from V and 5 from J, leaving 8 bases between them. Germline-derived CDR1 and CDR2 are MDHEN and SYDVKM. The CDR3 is CASSFRGYQPQHF. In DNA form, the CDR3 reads TGTGCCAGCAGTTTTAGGGGGTATCAGCCCCAGCATTTT.

The CDR3 nucleotides are TGCGCCAGCAGCTTTGGCCCCCCTGCAACTAATGAAAAACTGTTTTTT. Residues: CASSFGPPATNEKLFF. The rearrangement links TRBV5-1 to TRBJ1-4; unclear D gene. The CDR3 has 16 residues. Germline values: CDR1 SGHRS, CDR2 YFSETQ. V was clipped by 2 bases and J by 0 bases, with 11 bases between them.

This CDR3 is CASRRGGGGSTEAFF. The CDR3 coding sequence is TGTGCCAGCAGGCGCGGAGGGGGGGGAAGCACTGAAGCTTTCTTT. The chain carries TRBV7-6 and TRBJ1-1; D possibly corresponds to TRBD1 (6 bases). CDR1 SGHVS and CDR2 FNYEAQ come from the germline V gene. V gave up 6 bases and J gave up 4 bases, with 18 bases separating them. CDR3 size: 15 residues.

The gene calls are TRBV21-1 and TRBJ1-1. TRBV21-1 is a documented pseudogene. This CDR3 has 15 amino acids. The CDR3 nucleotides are TGTGCCAGCAGCAAAGAAGGGGGGGGGCACACTGAAGCTTTCTTT. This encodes CASSKEGGGHTEAFF.

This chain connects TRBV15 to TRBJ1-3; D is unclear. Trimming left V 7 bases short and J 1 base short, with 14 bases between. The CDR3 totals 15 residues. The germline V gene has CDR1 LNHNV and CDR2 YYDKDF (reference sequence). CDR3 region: CATTITRGSGNTIYF. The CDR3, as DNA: TGTGCCACCACTATAACACGGGGATCTGGAAACACCATATATTTT.

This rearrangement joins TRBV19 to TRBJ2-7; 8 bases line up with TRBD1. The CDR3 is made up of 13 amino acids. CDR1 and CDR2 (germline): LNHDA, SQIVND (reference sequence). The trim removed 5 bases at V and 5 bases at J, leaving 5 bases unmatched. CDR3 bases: TGTGCCAGTAGTGCAAGGACAGGGAACGAGCAGTACTTC. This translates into CASSARTGNEQYF. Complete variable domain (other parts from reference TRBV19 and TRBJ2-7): DGGITQSPKYLFRKEGQNVTLSCEQNLNHDAMYWYRQDPGQGLRLIYYSQIVNDFQKGDIAEGYSVSREKKESFPLTVTSAQKNPTAFYLCASSARTGNEQYFGPGTRLTVT.

CDR3 nucleotides: TGTGCCAGCAGCGCGGGACAGCTCGCAACTAATGAAAAACTGTTTTTT. As protein: CASSAGQLATNEKLFF. This chain joins TRBV7-9 and TRBJ1-4; 7 positions match TRBD1. This CDR3 contains 16 residues. Germline CDR1 is SEHNR and CDR2 is FQNEAQ (reference sequence). J lost 0 bases, V lost 5 bases, and 6 bases had no gene match.

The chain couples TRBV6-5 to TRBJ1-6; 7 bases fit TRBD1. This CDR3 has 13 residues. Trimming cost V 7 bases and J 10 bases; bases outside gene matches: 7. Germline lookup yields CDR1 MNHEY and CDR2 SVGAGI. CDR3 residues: CASKQGVKSPLHF. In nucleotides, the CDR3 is TGTGCCAGCAAGCAGGGGGTAAAATCACCCCTCCACTTT.

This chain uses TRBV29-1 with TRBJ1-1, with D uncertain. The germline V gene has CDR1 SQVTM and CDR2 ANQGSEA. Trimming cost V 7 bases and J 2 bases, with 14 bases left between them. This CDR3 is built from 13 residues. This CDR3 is CSAPVRGNTEAFF. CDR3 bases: TGCAGCGCCCCCGTCCGGGGAAACACTGAAGCTTTCTTT. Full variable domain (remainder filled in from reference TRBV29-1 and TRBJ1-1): SAVISQKPSRDICQRGTSLTIQCQVDSQVTMMFWYRQQPGQSLTLIATANQGSEATYESGFVIDKFPISRPNLTFSTLTVSNMSPEDSSIYLCSAPVRGNTEAFFGQGTRLTVV.

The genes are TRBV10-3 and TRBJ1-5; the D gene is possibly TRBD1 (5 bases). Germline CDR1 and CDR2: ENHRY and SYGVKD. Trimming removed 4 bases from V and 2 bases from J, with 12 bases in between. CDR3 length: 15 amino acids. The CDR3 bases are TGTGCCATCAGTGCTAACCCGGGGGGCAATCAGCCCCAGCATTTT. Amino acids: CAISANPGGNQPQHF.

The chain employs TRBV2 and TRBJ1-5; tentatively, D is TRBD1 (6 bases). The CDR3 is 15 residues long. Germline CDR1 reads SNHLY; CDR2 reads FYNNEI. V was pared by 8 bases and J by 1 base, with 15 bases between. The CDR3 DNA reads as TGTGCCAGCGGGCTGGGGGGGGCGAGCAATCAGCCCCAGCATTTT. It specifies CASGLGGASNQPQHF.

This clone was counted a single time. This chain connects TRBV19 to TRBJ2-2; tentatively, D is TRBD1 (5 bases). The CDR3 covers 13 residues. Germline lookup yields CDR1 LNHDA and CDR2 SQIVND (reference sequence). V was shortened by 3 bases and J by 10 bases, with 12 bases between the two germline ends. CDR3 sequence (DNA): TGTGCCAGTAGTATGGGGCCGTTTGCGGAGCTGTTTTTT. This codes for CASSMGPFAELFF.

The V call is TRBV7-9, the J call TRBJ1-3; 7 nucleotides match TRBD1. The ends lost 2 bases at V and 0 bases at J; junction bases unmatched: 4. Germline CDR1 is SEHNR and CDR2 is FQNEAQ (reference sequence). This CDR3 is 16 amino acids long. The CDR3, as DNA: TGTGCCAGCAGCTTACCCGGACAGGACTCTGGAAACACCATATATTTT. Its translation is CASSLPGQDSGNTIYF.

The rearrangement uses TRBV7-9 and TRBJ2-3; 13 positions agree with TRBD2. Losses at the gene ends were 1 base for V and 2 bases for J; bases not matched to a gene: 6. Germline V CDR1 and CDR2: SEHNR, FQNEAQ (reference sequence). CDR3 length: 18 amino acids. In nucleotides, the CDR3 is TGTGCCAGCAGCTTAGGGCCACTAGCGGGGGGGCTCACAGATACGCAGTATTTT. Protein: CASSLGPLAGGLTDTQYF.

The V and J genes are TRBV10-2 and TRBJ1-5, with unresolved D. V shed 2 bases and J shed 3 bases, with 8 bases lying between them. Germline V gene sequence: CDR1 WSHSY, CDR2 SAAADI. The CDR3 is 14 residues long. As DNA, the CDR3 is TGCGCCAGCAGTGAGGCGGGTTCCAATCAGCCCCAGCATTTT. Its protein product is CASSEAGSNQPQHF.

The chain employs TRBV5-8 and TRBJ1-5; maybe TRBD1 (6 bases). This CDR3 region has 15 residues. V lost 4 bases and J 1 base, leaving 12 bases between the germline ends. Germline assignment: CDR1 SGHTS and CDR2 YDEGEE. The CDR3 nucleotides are TGTGCCAGCAGCAACAGGGAGGGGAGCAATCAGCCCCAGCATTTT. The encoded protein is CASSNREGSNQPQHF.

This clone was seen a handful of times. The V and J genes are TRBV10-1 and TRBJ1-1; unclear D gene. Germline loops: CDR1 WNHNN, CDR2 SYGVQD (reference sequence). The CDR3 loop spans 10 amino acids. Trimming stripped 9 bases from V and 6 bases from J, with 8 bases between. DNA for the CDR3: TGCGCCAGACCCGCGGCTGAAGCTTTCTTT. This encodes CARPAAEAFF.

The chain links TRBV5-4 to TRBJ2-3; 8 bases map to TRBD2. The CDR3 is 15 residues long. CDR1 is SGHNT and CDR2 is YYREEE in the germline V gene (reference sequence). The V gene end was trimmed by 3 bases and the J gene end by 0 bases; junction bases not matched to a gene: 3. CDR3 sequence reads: CASSYRTSSTDTQYF. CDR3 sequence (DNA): TGTGCCAGCAGCTACAGGACTAGCAGCACAGATACGCAGTATTTT. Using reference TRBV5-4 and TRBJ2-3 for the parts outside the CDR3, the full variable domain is ETGVTQSPTHLIKTRGQQVTLRCSSQSGHNTVSWYQQALGQGPQFIFQYYREEENGRGNFPPRFSGLQFPNYSSELNVNALELDDSALYLCASSYRTSSTDTQYFGPGTRLTVL.

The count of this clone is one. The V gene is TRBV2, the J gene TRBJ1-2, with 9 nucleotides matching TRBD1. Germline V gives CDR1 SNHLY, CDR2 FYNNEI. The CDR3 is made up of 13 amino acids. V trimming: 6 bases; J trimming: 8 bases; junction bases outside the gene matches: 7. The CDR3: CASRPQGAVGYTF. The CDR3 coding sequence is TGTGCCAGCAGACCACAGGGGGCGGTAGGCTACACCTTC. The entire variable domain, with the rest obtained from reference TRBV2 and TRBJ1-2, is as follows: EPEVTQTPSHQVTQMGQEVILRCVPISNHLYFYWYRQILGQKVEFLVSFYNNEISEKSEIFDDQFSVERPDGSNFTLKIRSTKLEDSAMYFCASRPQGAVGYTFGSGTRLTVV.

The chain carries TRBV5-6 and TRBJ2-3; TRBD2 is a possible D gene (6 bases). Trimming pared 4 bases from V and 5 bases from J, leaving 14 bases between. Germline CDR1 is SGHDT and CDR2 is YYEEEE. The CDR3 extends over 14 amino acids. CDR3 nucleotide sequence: TGTGCCAGCAGCCGGGACTCAAGTGTAGATACGCAGTATTTT. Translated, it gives CASSRDSSVDTQYF.